A selection of T cell receptor beta chains follows, all from one sample in a study of CD8 T cells in Susac syndrome. One entry per CDR3 protein, called by TCRdb with MiXCR from the immunoSEQ multiplex PCR reads. The repertoire holds 150,000 to 200,000 distinct CDR3 sequences, with around 95% as singletons. The sequenced sample consisted of CD4+ T cells from PBMCs. These receptors were taken from a human donor with multiple sclerosis. CDR3s include the opening cysteine and the closing phenylalanine or tryptophan. The order of the fields is J gene, V gene, CDR3 length, CDR3 protein.

>TRBJ1-6|TRBV30|13
CAWSTSSSSPLHF
>TRBJ2-7|TRBV30|13
CAWSVPTPYEQYF
>TRBJ1-6|TRBV20-1|12
CSASRENSPLHF
>TRBJ2-4|TRBV20-1|14
CSARGGQGKNIQYF
>TRBJ2-3|TRBV20-1|13
CSAEDRPSDTQYF
>TRBJ1-1|TRBV3-1|17
CASSQGVVDRANTEAFF
>TRBJ1-2|TRBV4-3|14
CASSQDQAAYGYTF
>TRBJ1-5|TRBV28|16
CASISHTGVSNQPQHF
>TRBJ2-4|TRBV2|16
CASSAWTGLAKNIQYF
>TRBJ2-3|TRBV10-3|12
CAISEPTGAQYF
>TRBJ2-7|TRBV20-1|12
CSARDPPRAGSF
>TRBJ1-2|TRBV29-1|13
CSTTGDSNYGYTF
>TRBJ1-1|TRBV2|13
CASSEYQNTEAFF
>TRBJ1-2|TRBV29-1|15
CSVEEVRGGGYGYTF
>TRBJ1-6|TRBV5-1|16
CASSLGQTANNSPLHF
>TRBJ1-6|TRBV4-3|14
CASSQDTAYSPLHF
>TRBJ2-7|TRBV28|15
CASSFPTGVLYEQYF
>TRBJ2-5|TRBV28|11
CASSDSPGQYF
>TRBJ1-5|TRBV5-1|15
CASSPTMAVEQPQHF
>TRBJ2-7|TRBV29-1|14
CSVGIRDRSREQYF
>TRBJ1-6|TRBV12-1|13
CASSFGEGSPLHF
>TRBJ2-3|TRBV4-3|16
CASSQLVGGGTDTQYF
>TRBJ2-1|TRBV28|16
CASSFDPGTLNNEQFF
>TRBJ2-7|TRBV12-3/TRBV12-4|14
CASSLQGQIYEQYF
>TRBJ1-1|TRBV11-1|11
CASSHSTEAFF
>TRBJ1-4|TRBV29-1|14
CSVSGSATNEKLFF
>TRBJ1-5|TRBV11-2|12
CASSTLGEPQHF
>TRBJ2-3|TRBV9|15
CASSVGQVGTDTQYF
>TRBJ1-1|TRBV29-1|13
CSVPIKDSLGAFF